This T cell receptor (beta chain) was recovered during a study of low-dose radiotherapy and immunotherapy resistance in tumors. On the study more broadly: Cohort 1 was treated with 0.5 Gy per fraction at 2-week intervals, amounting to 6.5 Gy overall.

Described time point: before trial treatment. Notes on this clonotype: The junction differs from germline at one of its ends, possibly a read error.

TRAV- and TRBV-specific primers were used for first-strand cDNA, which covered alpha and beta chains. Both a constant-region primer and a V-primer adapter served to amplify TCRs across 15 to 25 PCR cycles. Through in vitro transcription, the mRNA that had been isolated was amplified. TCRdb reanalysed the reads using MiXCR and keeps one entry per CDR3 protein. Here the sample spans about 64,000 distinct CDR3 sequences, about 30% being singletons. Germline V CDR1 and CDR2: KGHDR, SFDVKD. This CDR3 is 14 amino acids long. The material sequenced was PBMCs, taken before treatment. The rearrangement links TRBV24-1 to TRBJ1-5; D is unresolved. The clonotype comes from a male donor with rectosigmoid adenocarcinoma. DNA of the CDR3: TGTGCCTCCAGTGATCCTAGCGGGAATCAGCCCCAGCATTTT. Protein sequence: CASSDPSGNQPQHF.